This passage covers 4 T cell receptor beta chains from one sample sequenced in a study of early T cells in non-severe SARS-CoV-2 infection. TCRdb itself ran the 5' RACE reads through MiXCR, one entry per CDR3 protein. The table has about 77,000 distinct CDR3 sequences, about 9.6% seen once; the top ten hold about 4.6%. The sequenced material came from whole blood. Receptors originate from an adult who was a healthcare worker with PCR-confirmed SARS-CoV-2 infection or an uninfected control (not recorded which).

This clonotype has at least ten counts. The chain has TRBV20-1 and TRBJ2-7; D unresolved. CDR1 and CDR2 (germline): DFQATT, SNEGSKA (reference sequence). The CDR3 extends over 11 amino acids. Trimming took off 7 bases at V and 6 bases at J, with 13 bases between the two ends. The CDR3 DNA reads as TGCAGTGTTTCACCCACCCGCGAGCAGTACTTC. Amino acids: CSVSPTREQYF.

Only a few counts were recorded for this clonotype. The V call is TRBV7-9, the J call TRBJ1-1; 8 nucleotides match TRBD1. The CDR3 runs to 15 residues. Germline V gene lookup returns CDR1 SEHNR and CDR2 FQNEAQ (reference sequence). V shed 5 bases and J 1 base; nucleotides not matched to a gene: 6. The CDR3 DNA sequence: TGTGCCAGCAGCAGCAGACAGGGGAAGAACACTGAAGCTTTCTTT. Its protein is CASSSRQGKNTEAFF.

This clonotype has more than one count but fewer than ten. V and J are TRBV2 and TRBJ2-2; no clear D gene. The CDR3 length is 14 residues. V lost 6 bases to trimming and J lost 5 bases, with 13 bases between them. The germline V gene encodes CDR1 SNHLY and CDR2 FYNNEI. The CDR3 DNA is TGTGCCAGCAGCGGTGAAGGCTATACCGGGGAGCTGTTTTTT. Its protein is CASSGEGYTGELFF.

This clonotype was recorded a few times. The chain joins TRBV20-1 to TRBJ1-3; 8 nucleotides align to TRBD1. The CDR3 length is 14 residues. The germline V gene encodes CDR1 DFQATT and CDR2 SNEGSKA (reference sequence). Losses at the gene ends were 3 bases for V and 9 bases for J; bases not matched to a gene: 10. The CDR3 protein is CSARLQGDLGTIYF. The CDR3 DNA reads as TGCAGTGCTAGGTTACAGGGGGATCTCGGCACCATATATTTT.